This T cell receptor (beta chain) was captured in a study of T cells in Graves' hyperthyroidism and ophthalmopathy. The CDR3 loop spans 16 amino acids. Per germline, CDR1 SGHKS and CDR2 YYEKEE (reference sequence). The V gene end was trimmed by 4 bases and the J gene end by 0 bases; junction bases not matched to a gene: 7. It was RNA transcripts that yielded the amplified TCR beta CDR3 regions. Carried out on the TCR CDR3, a first-round RT-PCR used the HTBI primer set. TCRdb reprocessed the multiplex PCR reads with MiXCR, giving one entry per CDR3 protein. The sample has around 600,000 distinct CDR3 sequences; 12% to 15% are singletons. This clonotype was seen many times.

V gene TRBV5-5 combines with J gene TRBJ2-3, with TRBD1 matching over 8 bases. Sequencing was done on a sample of blood. The receptor was derived from a woman in her late teens or twenties with Graves' ophthalmopathy. Here the CDR3 reads CASSPWTGPSTDTQYF. In DNA, the CDR3 is TGTGCCAGCAGCCCATGGACAGGGCCGAGCACAGATACGCAGTATTTT.